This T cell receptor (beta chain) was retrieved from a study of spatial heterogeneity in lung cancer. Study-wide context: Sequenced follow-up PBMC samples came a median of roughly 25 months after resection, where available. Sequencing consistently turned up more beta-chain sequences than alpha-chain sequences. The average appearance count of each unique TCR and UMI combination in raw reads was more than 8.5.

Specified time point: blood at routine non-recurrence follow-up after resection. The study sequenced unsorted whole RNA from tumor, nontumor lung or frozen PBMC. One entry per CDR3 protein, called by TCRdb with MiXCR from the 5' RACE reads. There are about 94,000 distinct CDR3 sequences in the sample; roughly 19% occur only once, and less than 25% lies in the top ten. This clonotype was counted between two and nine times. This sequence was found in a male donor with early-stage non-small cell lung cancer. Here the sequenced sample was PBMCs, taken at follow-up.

CDR3 in amino acids: CASSLVGTNYEQYF. The CDR3 coding sequence is TGTGCCAGCAGCTTAGTGGGGACTAACTACGAGCAGTACTTC. The chain joins TRBV7-2 to TRBJ2-7; 7 bases are a match to TRBD2. The germline V gene encodes CDR1 SGHTA and CDR2 FQGNSA. The CDR3 extends over 14 amino acids. The J segment lost 3 bases and the V segment lost 1 base, leaving 3 bases of the junction unmatched. Full variable domain (remainder filled in from reference TRBV7-2 and TRBJ2-7): GAGVSQSPSNKVTEKGKDVELRCDPISGHTALYWYRQSLGQGLEFLIYFQGNSAPDKSGLPSDRFSAERTGGSVSTLTIQRTQQEDSAVYLCASSLVGTNYEQYFGPGTRLTVT.